This TCR beta chain is drawn from a study of OX40 agonist ivuxolimab in advanced cancers. Study-level findings and limits: Clonal expansion in partial responders at 0.1-3.0 mg/kg ranked among the lowest.

Method: immunoSEQ multiplex PCR; TCRdb's copy keeps in-frame clones and lacks some. The sample includes almost 70,000 clones, about nine tenths of them seen just once. Concerning this clone itself: What it recognizes is unknown.

Germline V gene data show CDR1 as LNHDA and CDR2 as SQIVND (reference sequence). V dropped 8 bases and J dropped 2 bases, with 9 bases sitting between them. The CDR3 contains 12 residues. This rearrangement joins TRBV19 to TRBJ1-1; a possible D gene is TRBD1 (5 bases). The receptor comes from an adult with an advanced solid tumor such as melanoma, head and neck, liver or kidney cancer. The sample here was CD4+ or CD8+ T cells sorted from blood, taken in a trial of the OX40 agonist ivuxolimab. The CDR3 region is CASGRANTEAFF. The CDR3 coding sequence is TGTGCCAGTGGCAGGGCTAACACTGAAGCTTTCTTT.